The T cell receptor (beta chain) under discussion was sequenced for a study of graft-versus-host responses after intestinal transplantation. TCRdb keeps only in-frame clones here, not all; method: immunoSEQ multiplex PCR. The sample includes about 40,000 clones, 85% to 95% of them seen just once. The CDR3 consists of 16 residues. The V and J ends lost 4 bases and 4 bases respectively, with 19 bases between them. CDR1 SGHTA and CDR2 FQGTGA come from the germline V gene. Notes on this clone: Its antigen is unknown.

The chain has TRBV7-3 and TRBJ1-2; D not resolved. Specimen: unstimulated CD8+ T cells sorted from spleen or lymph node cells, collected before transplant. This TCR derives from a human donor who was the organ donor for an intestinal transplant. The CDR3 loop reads CASSSFPGNEGYGYTF. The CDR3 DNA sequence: TGTGCCAGCAGCTCCTTCCCCGGGAACGAAGGCTATGGCTACACCTTC.